This entry lists 30 T cell receptor beta chains sequenced from one sample in a study of cytomegalovirus exposure and HLA in healthy donors. PCR employed 60 Vbeta and 13 Jbeta primers. Sequenced by immunoSEQ multiplex PCR; TCRdb stores in-frame clones only, minus some. The table has 160,000 or so clones, about 83% seen once; the top ten hold around 0.93%. The sample taken for sequencing was PBMCs. Receptors originate from a woman in her twenties or thirties in good health and CMV-seronegative.

The gene calls are TRBV2 and TRBJ2-7; a weak D match, TRBD1 (6 bases). Germline lookup yields CDR1 SNHLY and CDR2 FYNNEI. The CDR3 has 14 residues. Trimming took 6 bases from V and 0 from J, leaving 12 bases between them. The CDR3, as DNA: TGTGCCAGCAGGGAGGACAGCATCTCCTACGAGCAGTACTTC. As protein: CASREDSISYEQYF.

V and J are TRBV9 and TRBJ1-1; D perhaps matches TRBD1 (6 bases). The CDR3 totals 13 residues. Germline V gene lookup returns CDR1 SGDLS and CDR2 YYNGEE. V dropped 4 bases and J dropped 5 bases, with 12 bases sitting between them. CDR3 sequence reads: CASSLQGHTEAFF. The CDR3 DNA sequence: TGTGCCAGCAGCTTGCAGGGACATACTGAAGCTTTCTTT.

The V and J genes are TRBV7-7 and TRBJ2-5, with a possible D match to TRBD1 (6 bases). The CDR3 runs 13 residues. V was clipped by 5 bases and J by 6 bases, with 13 bases between them. CDR1 and CDR2 from the germline V gene are SSHAT and FNYEAQ (reference sequence). The CDR3 DNA reads as TGTGCCAGCAGCCCAACAGGGCCGAAGACCCAGTACTTC. As protein: CASSPTGPKTQYF.

CDR3 sequence reads: CASSLKWATNEKLFF. In DNA form, the CDR3 reads TGTGCCAGCAGTCTAAAGTGGGCCACTAATGAAAAACTGTTTTTT. The J gene is TRBJ1-4, the V gene TRBV6-5, with D hard to call. CDR1 MNHEY and CDR2 SVGAGI come from the germline V gene. The CDR3 sequence is 15 residues long. The V end was cut by 5 bases, the J end by 2 bases, with 12 bases between.

The J gene is TRBJ2-5, the V gene TRBV19; possibly TRBD1 for D (5 bases). Trimming removed 8 bases from V and 2 bases from J, with 15 bases in between. This CDR3 is built from 14 residues. Germline CDR1 LNHDA, CDR2 SQIVND (reference sequence). The DNA of the CDR3 is TGTGCCAGTCGGCTAGGGGCGCGACAAGAGACCCAGTACTTC. This encodes CASRLGARQETQYF.

This chain joins TRBV7-8 and TRBJ2-3; 12 nucleotides align to TRBD2. The germline V gene has CDR1 SGHVS and CDR2 FQNEAQ. The CDR3 covers 16 residues. With V trimmed by 5 bases and J by 1 base, 4 bases remained unmatched. CDR3 region: CASSGRTSGGTDTQYF. CDR3 DNA sequence: TGTGCCAGCAGCGGAAGGACTAGCGGGGGCACAGATACGCAGTATTTT.

This chain uses TRBV29-1 with TRBJ2-7; tentative D call: TRBD1 (5 bases). This CDR3 is built from 13 residues. The V end was cut by 7 bases, the J end by 6 bases, with 19 bases between. Germline CDR1 is SQVTM and CDR2 is ANQGSEA. For the CDR3, the DNA is TGCAGCGGTCGACAGTCTTATGGTTCCGAGCAGTACTTC. It is translated as CSGRQSYGSEQYF.

V gene TRBV19 combines with J gene TRBJ2-7, with 8 bases matching TRBD2. This CDR3 region has 15 residues. V lost 8 bases and J lost 6; bases outside the gene matches: 15. Looked up from germline, CDR1 is LNHDA and CDR2 is SQIVND (reference sequence). CDR3 in DNA: TGTGCCAGTCAAAGAAGCGGGAGCCTTATTAGCGAGCAGTACTTC. This gives the protein CASQRSGSLISEQYF.

This clone was detected only once. The chain uses TRBV2 and TRBJ2-3, with 12 nucleotides matching TRBD2. The V and J ends lost 8 bases and 6 bases, in that order; junction bases with no gene match: 9. The CDR3 runs 15 residues. Germline V gene data show CDR1 as SNHLY and CDR2 as FYNNEI. CDR3 in DNA: TGTGCCAGCGAGGCCCGACTAGCGGGGGCGGATACGCAGTATTTT. It translates to CASEARLAGADTQYF.

As for this clone: One end of the junction does not line up with germline, which may come from a read error. The chain carries TRBV27 and TRBJ1-2; D might be TRBD1 (5 bases). Germline V lookup: CDR1 MNHEY, CDR2 SMNVEV (reference sequence). The CDR3 covers 13 residues. The chain's CDR3 is CASSLSEGRGYTF. CDR3 coding DNA: TGTGCCAGCAGCTTATCGGAGGGGAGAGGCTACACCTTC.

The chain is built from TRBV5-1 and TRBJ2-3; D ambiguous. CDR3 length equals 12 residues. CDR1 is SGHRS and CDR2 is YFSETQ in the germline V gene. V was cut by 4 bases and J by 6 bases, with 9 bases left in between. The CDR3 sequence is CASSAGVDTQYF. The CDR3 coding sequence is TGCGCCAGCAGCGCCGGAGTTGATACGCAGTATTTT. Using reference TRBV5-1 and TRBJ2-3 for the parts outside the CDR3, the full variable domain is KAGVTQTPRYLIKTRGQQVTLSCSPISGHRSVSWYQQTPGQGLQFLFEYFSETQRNKGNFPGRFSGRQFSNSRSEMNVSTLELGDSALYLCASSAGVDTQYFGPGTRLTVL.

The rearrangement uses TRBV5-8 and TRBJ2-7, with D maybe TRBD1 (6 bases). The V gene's germline CDR1 is SGHTS and CDR2 YDEGEE. The CDR3 contains 12 residues. V gave up 4 bases and J gave up 5 bases, with 10 bases separating them. Written as DNA, the CDR3 is TGTGCCAGCAGCCTGGACAGCCACGAGCAGTACTTC. As protein: CASSLDSHEQYF.

The rearrangement links TRBV28 to TRBJ1-2, with no clear D. Germline-derived CDR1 and CDR2 are MDHEN and SYDVKM. This CDR3 comprises 12 residues. V lost 10 bases to trimming and J lost 2 bases, with 11 bases between them. The CDR3: CATREVNYGYTF. DNA for the CDR3: TGTGCCACCCGAGAGGTAAACTATGGCTACACCTTC.

The chain recombines TRBV6-5 with TRBJ1-2, with TRBD1 as a possible D gene (5 bases). V was trimmed by 0 bases and J by 6 bases, leaving 14 bases between them. The germline V gene has CDR1 MNHEY and CDR2 SVGAGI. The CDR3 is made up of 15 amino acids. This CDR3 reads CASSYSTGGVNGYTF. The CDR3 DNA reads TGTGCCAGCAGTTACTCTACCGGGGGTGTCAATGGCTACACCTTC.

To note about this clone: The final CDR3 position lacks the conserved phenylalanine or tryptophan, pointing to a likely read error. The chain uses TRBV19 and TRBJ2-3; D gene unclear. V was cut by 3 bases and J by 3 bases, with 10 bases left in between. Looked up from germline, CDR1 is LNHDA and CDR2 is SQIVND (reference sequence). The CDR3 totals 14 residues. As DNA, the CDR3 is TGTGCCAGTAGTATCCAGCGTGCGACAGATACGCAGTATGTT. Translated: CASSIQRATDTQYV.

This chain joins TRBV6-5 and TRBJ2-5; the match to TRBD1 covers 7 bases. This CDR3 region has 13 residues. J was trimmed by 5 bases and V by 6 bases; bases with no gene match: 6. Germline loops: CDR1 MNHEY, CDR2 SVGAGI. CDR3: CASSHRGGETQYF. The CDR3 DNA reads TGTGCCAGCAGCCACAGGGGTGGGGAGACCCAGTACTTC.

This sequence joins TRBV7-9 and TRBJ2-7, with D perhaps matching TRBD1 (5 bases). The CDR3 contains 15 residues. Deletions cut 2 bases from V and 4 bases from J, with 15 bases between. The germline V gene encodes CDR1 SEHNR and CDR2 FQNEAQ (reference sequence). The CDR3 here is CASSLIQGIVYEQYF. CDR3 nucleotides: TGTGCCAGCAGCTTAATCCAGGGTATCGTATACGAGCAGTACTTC.

The gene calls are TRBV7-6 and TRBJ2-7; TRBD2 matches 8 bases. The V and J ends lost 6 bases and 3 bases, in that order; junction bases with no gene match: 7. CDR1 is SGHVS and CDR2 is FNYEAQ in the germline V gene. The CDR3 runs to 14 residues. The CDR3 DNA follows: TGTGCCAGCAGTGAGACCGCGGGAGGCTACGAGCAGTACTTC. Protein: CASSETAGGYEQYF. The full variable domain, rest sourced from reference TRBV7-6 and TRBJ2-7, is GAGVSQSPRYKVTKRGQDVALRCDPISGHVSLYWYRQALGQGPEFLTYFNYEAQQDKSGLPNDRFSAERPEGSISTLTIQRTEQRDSAMYRCASSETAGGYEQYFGPGTRLTVT.

This clone was seen only a few times. The rearrangement links TRBV30 to TRBJ1-4, with D possibly matching TRBD1 (5 bases). Germline V lookup: CDR1 GTSNPN, CDR2 SVGIG (reference sequence). Trimming left V 3 bases short and J 5 bases short, with 7 bases between. The CDR3 has 12 amino acids. The CDR3 sequence: CAWSRVNEKLFF. The CDR3 nucleotides are TGTGCCTGGAGCAGGGTGAATGAAAAACTGTTTTTT.

J is TRBJ1-5 and V is TRBV7-9, with D possibly TRBD1 on 6 matching bases. Germline CDR1 SEHNR, CDR2 FQNEAQ (reference sequence). Trimming left V 5 bases short and J 0 bases short, with 11 bases between. The CDR3 has 15 residues. The CDR3 sequence is CASSLDSLSNQPQHF. CDR3 nucleotide sequence: TGTGCCAGCAGCCTGGACAGTCTTAGCAATCAGCCCCAGCATTTT. Full variable domain (outside the CDR3, taken from reference TRBV7-9 and TRBJ1-5): DTGVSQNPRHKITKRGQNVTFRCDPISEHNRLYWYRQTLGQGPEFLTYFQNEAQLEKSRLLSDRFSAERPKGSFSTLEIQRTEQGDSAMYLCASSLDSLSNQPQHFGDGTRLSIL.

This chain connects TRBV6-5 to TRBJ2-2, with 8 bases aligning to TRBD2. This CDR3 region has 13 residues. Germline V gives CDR1 MNHEY, CDR2 SVGAGI. The J segment lost 4 bases and the V segment lost 10 bases, leaving 5 bases of the junction unmatched. The CDR3 loop reads CATRSGSTGELFF. CDR3 bases: TGTGCCACCCGGAGCGGGAGCACCGGGGAGCTGTTTTTT.

The CDR3 DNA follows: TGTGCCAGTAGTGCATGGACAGGGAGCGGTTACGAGCAGTACTTC. It encodes CASSAWTGSGYEQYF. The V and J genes are TRBV19 and TRBJ2-7, with TRBD1 matching 8 bases. This CDR3 comprises 15 residues. Germline assignment: CDR1 LNHDA and CDR2 SQIVND (reference sequence). Trimming cost V 5 bases and J 4 bases; bases outside gene matches: 10.

The rearrangement uses TRBV10-3 and TRBJ2-3, with 9 bases that match TRBD1. Trimming cost V 3 bases and J 3 bases; bases outside gene matches: 19. The CDR3 totals 20 residues. Germline V gene data show CDR1 as ENHRY and CDR2 as SYGVKD. In DNA form, the CDR3 reads TGTGCCATCAGTGAATCCGTAGGGGGACTACAGGGGGCGGGGACAGATACGCAGTATTTT. This codes for CAISESVGGLQGAGTDTQYF.

The J gene is TRBJ2-1, the V gene TRBV5-4; D perhaps matches TRBD1 (5 bases). The CDR3 extends over 15 amino acids. Germline assignment: CDR1 SGHNT and CDR2 YYREEE (reference sequence). Trimming shortened V by 4 bases and J by 3 bases, and 14 bases separated the two germline ends. Here the CDR3 DNA reads TGTGCCAGCAGCCCGGCGGACACCAACTACAATGAGCAGTTCTTC. It is translated as CASSPADTNYNEQFF.

The gene calls are TRBV19 and TRBJ2-3; 8 positions match TRBD2. Losses at the gene ends were 7 bases for V and 8 bases for J; bases not matched to a gene: 8. CDR3 length: 13 residues. Germline CDR1 LNHDA, CDR2 SQIVND (reference sequence). The CDR3 DNA follows: TGTGCCAGTACCGGGGGGGGGAGCGGTACGCAGTATTTT. This encodes CASTGGGSGTQYF.

In this sample, this clone turned up a few times. V and J are TRBV5-1 and TRBJ2-1, with D maybe TRBD2 (5 bases). Germline V gene sequence: CDR1 SGHRS, CDR2 YFSETQ. This CDR3 has 13 amino acids. Trimming pared 4 bases from V and 8 bases from J, leaving 13 bases between. CDR3 protein: CASSPGEWDEQFF. The CDR3 region has the DNA TGCGCCAGCAGCCCCGGGGAGTGGGATGAGCAGTTCTTC.

The chain recombines TRBV5-5 with TRBJ2-1, with a weak D call TRBD1 (5 bases). This CDR3 comprises 14 residues. V dropped 4 bases and J dropped 2 bases, with 10 bases sitting between them. Germline CDR1 SGHKS, CDR2 YYEKEE (reference sequence). The CDR3 loop reads CASSPDSTYNEQFF. DNA of the CDR3: TGTGCCAGCAGCCCTGACAGCACCTACAATGAGCAGTTCTTC.

The chain combines TRBV10-2 with TRBJ1-1; maybe TRBD1 (5 bases). The CDR3 loop spans 14 amino acids. The V end lost 6 bases, the J end lost 0 bases, and 11 bases lay between the germline ends. Germline values: CDR1 WSHSY, CDR2 SAAADI. The CDR3 region has the DNA TGCGCCAGCAGGGGACTCCCTATGAACACTGAAGCTTTCTTT. It translates to CASRGLPMNTEAFF.

CDR3 in amino acids: CASSQGFRDHPDDTIYF. In DNA form, the CDR3 reads TGCGCCAGCAGCCAAGGCTTTAGAGATCATCCCGATGACACCATATATTTT. The chain couples TRBV4-1 to TRBJ1-3, with D unresolved. V was cut by 1 base and J by 8 bases, with 21 bases left in between. The CDR3 covers 17 residues. Per germline, CDR1 MGHRA and CDR2 YSYEKL.

The chain combines TRBV19 with TRBJ1-5; D is possibly TRBD1 (5 bases). Germline V CDR1 and CDR2: LNHDA, SQIVND (reference sequence). This CDR3 spans 11 amino acids. With 3 bases removed from V and 9 bases from J, the gap between germline ends came to 6 bases. The CDR3 spells CASSMGGPQHF. The DNA of the CDR3 is TGTGCCAGTAGTATGGGGGGGCCCCAGCATTTT.